A single sample gave rise to the 2 T cell receptor beta chains below, sequenced in a study of T cells and Merkel cell carcinoma outcomes. Generated by immunoSEQ multiplex PCR, the TCRdb table keeps only in-frame clones and is missing some. The sample lists some 470 clones; roughly 89% were seen once. Sequencing was performed on tumor tissue from Merkel cell carcinoma. The receptors stem from a human donor with Merkel cell carcinoma.

The sample holds one count of this clone. This rearrangement joins TRBV2 to TRBJ2-2; TRBD2 matches 10 bases. V trimming: 2 bases; J trimming: 4 bases; junction bases outside the gene matches: 10. This CDR3 is 18 amino acids long. Germline V gene sequence: CDR1 SNHLY, CDR2 FYNNEI. The CDR3 nucleotides are TGTGCCAGCAGTGAAACACGACTAAGCGGGGGGGCCACCGGGGAGCTGTTTTTT. This gives the protein CASSETRLSGGATGELFF.

This chain joins TRBV10-3 and TRBJ1-1; TRBD1 is a possible D gene (6 bases). This CDR3 is built from 14 residues. Germline-derived CDR1 and CDR2 are ENHRY and SYGVKD. V gave up 10 bases and J gave up 3 bases, with 18 bases separating them. CDR3 nucleotide sequence: TGTGCCACCAGGGGCGGGGGGGCTGACACTGAAGCTTTCTTT. Protein product: CATRGGGADTEAFF.